This record looks at one TCR beta chain sequence and its context. This sample is part of a study of long-term antiretroviral therapy in people with HIV. Study as a whole: The oldest samples precede the 2015 immediate-ART recommendation by about a decade.

Run at survey level, the immunoSEQ assay was version v3.0. Profiling relied on immunoSEQ multiplex PCR, and the TCRdb table lists in-frame clones only, not all of them. The table includes tens of thousands of clones, roughly nine tenths detected once. The sample was unsorted PBMCs, taken approximately 5 years before starting antiretroviral therapy. The sequence derives from a man in his forties or fifties with HIV.

In nucleotides, the CDR3 is TGCGCCAGCAGGGTTGGGGGGCTGAACACTGAAGCTTTCTTT. Its translation: CASRVGGLNTEAFF. The genes are TRBV10-2 and TRBJ1-1; D is possibly TRBD1 (6 bases). The CDR3 is 14 amino acids. The V gene lost 6 bases and the J gene lost 0 bases, with 11 bases spanning the gap. CDR1 is WSHSY and CDR2 is SAAADI in the germline V gene.